Presented here are 4 T cell receptor beta chains from one specimen sequenced in a study of blood T cell repertoires in COVID-19. Generated by immunoSEQ multiplex PCR, the TCRdb table keeps only in-frame clones and is missing some. The sample carries hundreds of thousands of clones, roughly 90% recorded once. The sample taken for sequencing was PBMCs or T cells enriched from blood (not recorded which). These receptors came from a man aged 55 to 70 who had recovered from COVID-19.

CDR3 sequence: CASSEGESPLHF. Written as DNA, the CDR3 is TGTGCCAGCAGTGAAGGGGAGTCACCCCTCCACTTT. The chain recombines TRBV25-1 with TRBJ1-6; D uncertain. The CDR3 sequence is 12 residues long. Trimming cost V 2 bases and J 10 bases, with 6 bases left between them. Germline V gene sequence: CDR1 MGHDK, CDR2 SYGVNS.

This clone was seen a single time. The chain has TRBV2 and TRBJ1-2, with D perhaps TRBD1 (5 bases). Germline assignment: CDR1 SNHLY and CDR2 FYNNEI. The CDR3 length is 14 residues. V was clipped by 7 bases and J by 3 bases, with 15 bases between them. CDR3 DNA sequence: TGTGCCAGCAACCCCGGGGGGGGGTACTATGGCTACACCTTC. This translates into CASNPGGGYYGYTF.

This chain connects TRBV5-4 to TRBJ1-6; D might be TRBD1 (5 bases). The germline CDR1 and CDR2 sequences are SGHNT and YYREEE (reference sequence). Trimming left V 4 bases short and J 6 bases short, with 17 bases between. The CDR3 totals 16 residues. CDR3 loop: CASSRRATGINSPLHF. The DNA for the CDR3 is TGTGCCAGCAGCCGCCGTGCAACAGGAATTAATTCACCCCTCCACTTT.

The CDR3 spells CASSAPEVTVEAFF. The CDR3 nucleotides are TGTGCCAGCAGCGCGCCAGAGGTAACCGTTGAAGCTTTCTTT. The chain carries TRBV13 and TRBJ1-1; D ambiguous. CDR1 is PRHDT and CDR2 is FYEKMQ in the germline V gene (reference sequence). V was clipped by 5 bases and J by 7 bases, with 17 bases between them. The CDR3 covers 14 residues. The full variable domain, completed using reference TRBV13 and TRBJ1-1, is AAGVIQSPRHLIKEKRETATLKCYPIPRHDTVYWYQQGPGQDPQFLISFYEKMQSDKGSIPDRFSAQQFSDYHSELNMSSLELGDSALYFCASSAPEVTVEAFFGQGTRLTVV.